These 27 T cell receptor beta chains were sequenced from one sample in a study of blood T cell repertoires in COVID-19. Clones were sequenced by immunoSEQ multiplex PCR, and TCRdb holds only the in-frame ones, with some missing. The sample lists over 80,000 clones, around 90% occurring once. The sequenced sample consisted of peripheral blood. The receptors derive from a human donor with active COVID-19. The donor label of this sample is uncertain.

V usage is TRBV5-1 and J usage is TRBJ1-4; D is ambiguous. This CDR3 has 15 amino acids. Trimming took 1 base from V and 10 from J, leaving 17 bases between them. Germline V CDR1 and CDR2: SGHRS, YFSETQ. CDR3 DNA sequence: TGCGCCAGCAGCTTGAAGGGCTCGACGGAGGGAAAACTGTTTTTT. Its translation: CASSLKGSTEGKLFF.

This chain links TRBV4-3 with TRBJ2-2, with TRBD1 matching 7 bases. CDR3 length equals 19 residues. V lost 1 base to trimming and J lost 1 base; unmatched junction nucleotides: 12. Germline V gene sequence: CDR1 LGHNA, CDR2 YSLEER. CDR3 DNA sequence: TGCGCCAGCAGCCAAGTCGGACTGGGGAACAGGGGGAACACCGGGGAGCTGTTTTTT. This encodes CASSQVGLGNRGNTGELFF.

This rearrangement joins TRBV7-8 to TRBJ1-6; D is unclear. This CDR3 spans 16 amino acids. The germline CDR1 and CDR2 sequences are SGHVS and FQNEAQ. Trimming removed 1 base from V and 1 base from J, with 8 bases in between. CDR3 DNA: TGTGCCAGCAGCTTAGTGTGGCAGTCCTATAATTCACCCCTCCACTTT. Protein: CASSLVWQSYNSPLHF.

The chain joins TRBV5-1 to TRBJ2-1; D is perhaps TRBD1 (5 bases). The CDR3 contains 14 residues. The germline V gene encodes CDR1 SGHRS and CDR2 YFSETQ. Trimming removed 1 base at V and 8 bases at J, with 13 bases between. CDR3 loop: CASSLSGQADEQFF. CDR3 bases: TGCGCCAGCAGCTTGTCAGGGCAGGCCGATGAGCAGTTCTTC.

The gene calls are TRBV6-2 or TRBV6-3 and TRBJ2-5, with D possibly matching TRBD2 (7 bases). V dropped 2 bases and J dropped 4 bases, with 11 bases sitting between them. The CDR3 covers 14 residues. CDR1 is MNHEY, CDR2 SVGEGT, per germline. The CDR3 loop is CASSYVRGGETQYF. In DNA, the CDR3 is TGTGCCAGCAGTTACGTGAGGGGGGGAGAGACCCAGTACTTC.

The rearrangement uses TRBV11-3 and TRBJ2-3; weak D call: TRBD1 (6 bases). Trimming cost V 5 bases and J 2 bases, with 11 bases left between them. The CDR3 sequence is 14 residues long. Germline-derived CDR1 and CDR2 are SGHNT and YENEEA. DNA for the CDR3: TGTGCCAGCAGCCCAGGGGCCTCCACAGATACGCAGTATTTT. Its protein is CASSPGASTDTQYF.

This chain joins TRBV3-1 (or the pseudogene TRBV3-2) and TRBJ2-7; D possibly corresponds to TRBD1 (5 bases). Germline V gene sequence: CDR1 LGHDT, CDR2 YNNKEL (reference sequence). The length of the CDR3 is 16 residues. Trimming stripped 2 bases from V and 0 bases from J, with 14 bases between. The CDR3 sequence: CASSQQIPGPSYEQYF. CDR3 sequence (DNA): TGTGCCAGCAGCCAACAGATCCCAGGGCCCTCCTACGAGCAGTACTTC.

CDR3 DNA sequence: TGTGCCAGCAGCAAGCCGGGACAGGGCTCCCCACCCCTCCACTTT. Translating it yields CASSKPGQGSPPLHF. V gene TRBV11-2 combines with J gene TRBJ1-6; 9 nucleotides agree with TRBD1. Germline V lookup: CDR1 SGHAT, CDR2 FQNNGV. With 5 bases clipped from V and 11 bases from J, the junction kept 10 bases outside the gene matches. The CDR3 has 15 residues.

J is TRBJ2-7 and V is TRBV7-2; 7 nucleotides agree with TRBD1. Per germline, CDR1 SGHTA and CDR2 FQGNSA. The CDR3 is 16 amino acids. Trimming took 4 bases from V and 2 from J; bases not matched to a gene: 11. This chain's CDR3 is CASSYSSGTAAYEQYF. The DNA for the CDR3 is TGTGCCAGCAGCTATTCCTCCGGGACAGCAGCCTACGAGCAGTACTTC.

The chain links TRBV4-3 to TRBJ1-3, with TRBD1 matching over 7 bases. Trimming at V came to 0 bases and at J to 4 bases, leaving 6 bases not matched to a gene. CDR1 and CDR2 (germline): LGHNA, YSLEER. The CDR3 has 16 amino acids. CDR3 in DNA: TGCGCCAGCAGCCAAGATATAGGGGGCCCAGGAAACACCATATATTTT. Amino acid sequence: CASSQDIGGPGNTIYF.

This clone was observed a single time. The chain couples TRBV13 to TRBJ1-2; TRBD1 matches 8 bases. Losses at the gene ends were 4 bases for V and 3 bases for J; bases not matched to a gene: 7. CDR1 and CDR2 (germline): PRHDT, FYEKMQ (reference sequence). The CDR3 runs 15 residues. CDR3 sequence (DNA): TGTGCCAGCAGCTCGATTGACAGGGGAGACTATGGCTACACCTTC. This sequence encodes CASSSIDRGDYGYTF. The entire variable domain, with the rest obtained from reference TRBV13 and TRBJ1-2, is as follows: AAGVIQSPRHLIKEKRETATLKCYPIPRHDTVYWYQQGPGQDPQFLISFYEKMQSDKGSIPDRFSAQQFSDYHSELNMSSLELGDSALYFCASSSIDRGDYGYTFGSGTRLTVV.

This sequence joins TRBV5-1 and TRBJ1-1; D possibly corresponds to TRBD1 (5 bases). Germline V gene data show CDR1 as SGHRS and CDR2 as YFSETQ. Deletions cut 6 bases from V and 4 bases from J, with 25 bases between. The CDR3 totals 17 residues. The chain's CDR3 is CASTSYWQGGIATEAFF. The CDR3 nucleotides read TGCGCCAGCACCTCCTACTGGCAGGGAGGGATCGCCACTGAAGCTTTCTTT.

The CDR3 nucleotides read TGTGCCAGCAGCTTACCTCCGAGGGCGGGGGGAGAAGAGACCCAGTACTTC. Translating it yields CASSLPPRAGGEETQYF. V gene TRBV7-2 combines with J gene TRBJ2-5; TRBD2 aligns across 8 bases. Per germline, CDR1 SGHTA and CDR2 FQGNSA. The junction had 11 bases not matched to a gene; V was cut back by 2 bases and J by 3 bases. This CDR3 is 17 amino acids long.

V and J are TRBV7-8 and TRBJ2-1; 9 nucleotides align to TRBD2. Germline V gene sequence: CDR1 SGHVS, CDR2 FQNEAQ. The ends lost 5 bases at V and 8 bases at J; junction bases unmatched: 16. The CDR3 is made up of 17 amino acids. CDR3 coding DNA: TGTGCCAGCAGCCCGAAAGGCGGCCTAGCGGGGAGAGATGAGCAGTTCTTC. This gives the protein CASSPKGGLAGRDEQFF.

The CDR3, as DNA: TGTGCCAGCTCAACTCGGGACAGGGGGGCGAACACCGGGGAGCTGTTTTTT. It is translated as CASSTRDRGANTGELFF. The rearrangement links TRBV18 to TRBJ2-2; 11 nucleotides match TRBD1. The CDR3 is 17 amino acids. CDR1 and CDR2 (germline): KGHSH, LQKENI. J was trimmed by 0 bases and V by 5 bases; bases with no gene match: 5. Variable domain in full (rest from reference TRBV18 and TRBJ2-2): NAGVMQNPRHLVRRRGQEARLRCSPMKGHSHVYWYRQLPEEGLKFMVYLQKENIIDESGMPKERFSAEFPKEGPSILRIQQVVRGDSAAYFCASSTRDRGANTGELFFGEGSRLTVL.

The chain employs TRBV6-6 and TRBJ2-7, with TRBD1 matching 10 bases. V lost 2 bases and J lost 5; bases outside the gene matches: 6. This CDR3 contains 15 residues. Germline loops: CDR1 MNHNY, CDR2 SVGAGI (reference sequence). The CDR3 here is CASSYTGTGDHEQYF. For the CDR3, the DNA is TGTGCCAGCAGTTACACCGGGACAGGGGACCACGAGCAGTACTTC.

The gene calls are TRBV9 and TRBJ2-3, with 10 bases identical to TRBD2. The germline V gene has CDR1 SGDLS and CDR2 YYNGEE. V gave up 1 base and J gave up 0 bases; unmatched junction bases: 8. The CDR3 is 18 residues long. CDR3 in DNA: TGTGCCAGCAGCGTACAAAGCGGGGGGGAACTAAGCACAGATACGCAGTATTTT. Translation: CASSVQSGGELSTDTQYF.

This clone appeared once. V and J are TRBV5-8 and TRBJ2-7, with D tentatively TRBD1 (6 bases). V lost 2 bases, J lost 2 bases, and 14 bases lay in between. The CDR3 totals 15 residues. Looked up from germline, CDR1 is SGHTS and CDR2 is YDEGEE. Here the CDR3 reads CASSFEGERPYEQYF. DNA of the CDR3: TGTGCCAGCAGCTTCGAGGGGGAACGGCCCTACGAGCAGTACTTC.

The chain is built from TRBV6-5 and TRBJ1-5; D gene ambiguous. The CDR3 covers 14 residues. The germline V gene has CDR1 MNHEY and CDR2 SVGAGI. V was pared by 4 bases and J by 5 bases, with 12 bases between. The CDR3 sequence is CASSSWEPDQPQHF. The CDR3 DNA reads as TGTGCCAGCAGTTCTTGGGAGCCCGATCAGCCCCAGCATTTT.

The V and J genes are TRBV3-1 (or the pseudogene TRBV3-2) and TRBJ1-2; 7 nucleotides line up with TRBD1. Germline-derived CDR1 and CDR2 are LGHDT and YNNKEL (reference sequence). CDR3 length equals 14 residues. J lost 5 bases, V lost 1 base, and 4 bases had no gene match. The CDR3: CASSQAGTVYGYTF. In nucleotides, the CDR3 is TGTGCCAGCAGCCAAGCCGGGACAGTATATGGCTACACCTTC.

The chain joins TRBV18 to TRBJ2-3; 9 nucleotides align to TRBD2. Germline V lookup: CDR1 KGHSH, CDR2 LQKENI. Trimming at V came to 2 bases and at J to 0 bases, leaving 3 bases not matched to a gene. The length of the CDR3 is 16 residues. The CDR3 is CASSPRLAGSTDTQYF. CDR3 nucleotide sequence: TGTGCCAGCTCACCAAGGCTAGCGGGGAGCACAGATACGCAGTATTTT.

The chain recombines TRBV5-6 with TRBJ1-1; D uncertain. This CDR3 is 16 amino acids long. V shed 1 base and J shed 3 bases, with 16 bases lying between them. CDR1 is SGHDT and CDR2 is YYEEEE in the germline V gene. CDR3 in DNA: TGTGCCAGCAGCTTGTTGAGCGAGTCTGTGGACACTGAAGCTTTCTTT. Its protein is CASSLLSESVDTEAFF. Full variable domain (missing parts from reference TRBV5-6 and TRBJ1-1): DAGVTQSPTHLIKTRGQQVTLRCSPKSGHDTVSWYQQALGQGPQFIFQYYEEEERQRGNFPDRFSGHQFPNYSSELNVNALLLGDSALYLCASSLLSESVDTEAFFGQGTRLTVV.

The chain is built from TRBV6-5 and TRBJ1-3; possibly TRBD1 for D (6 bases). From germline, CDR1 is MNHEY and CDR2 SVGAGI. The CDR3 length is 15 residues. The V and J ends lost 6 bases and 0 bases respectively, with 12 bases between them. The CDR3 loop is CASRFLQGSGNTIYF. DNA of the CDR3: TGTGCCAGCAGATTTCTACAGGGCTCTGGAAACACCATATATTTT.

This chain links TRBV5-6 with TRBJ1-1; D not certain. CDR1 and CDR2 (germline): SGHDT, YYEEEE. V was shortened by 0 bases and J by 0 bases, with 6 bases between the two germline ends. The CDR3 runs 14 residues. CDR3: CASSLVLVNTEAFF. CDR3 sequence (DNA): TGTGCCAGCAGCTTGGTTTTAGTGAACACTGAAGCTTTCTTT.

This chain uses TRBV7-9 with TRBJ1-1, with D maybe TRBD1 (5 bases). The V end lost 4 bases, the J end lost 1 base, and 7 bases lay between the germline ends. The CDR3 totals 13 residues. CDR1 SEHNR and CDR2 FQNEAQ come from the germline V gene (reference sequence). The CDR3 nucleotides read TGTGCCAGCAGCTCGGACACGAACACTGAAGCTTTCTTT. Amino acids: CASSSDTNTEAFF.

The J gene is TRBJ2-7, the V gene TRBV5-1; TRBD2 agrees at 11 bases. Germline trimming cut 3 bases from V and 4 bases from J; bases unmatched to any gene: 6. There are 15 residues in the CDR3. Per germline, CDR1 SGHRS and CDR2 YFSETQ. The CDR3 DNA sequence: TGCGCCAGCAGCTATAGCGGGGGGGTTGGTTACGAGCAGTACTTC. Amino acid sequence: CASSYSGGVGYEQYF.

V gene TRBV6-4 combines with J gene TRBJ1-1; a possible D gene is TRBD1 (6 bases). CDR3 length: 13 residues. Germline lookup yields CDR1 MRHNA and CDR2 SNTAGT. The ends were cut back, 8 bases at V and 1 base at J, with 11 bases in the middle. This CDR3 reads CASRYRENTEAFF. The CDR3 coding sequence is TGTGCCAGCCGATACAGGGAGAACACTGAAGCTTTCTTT.